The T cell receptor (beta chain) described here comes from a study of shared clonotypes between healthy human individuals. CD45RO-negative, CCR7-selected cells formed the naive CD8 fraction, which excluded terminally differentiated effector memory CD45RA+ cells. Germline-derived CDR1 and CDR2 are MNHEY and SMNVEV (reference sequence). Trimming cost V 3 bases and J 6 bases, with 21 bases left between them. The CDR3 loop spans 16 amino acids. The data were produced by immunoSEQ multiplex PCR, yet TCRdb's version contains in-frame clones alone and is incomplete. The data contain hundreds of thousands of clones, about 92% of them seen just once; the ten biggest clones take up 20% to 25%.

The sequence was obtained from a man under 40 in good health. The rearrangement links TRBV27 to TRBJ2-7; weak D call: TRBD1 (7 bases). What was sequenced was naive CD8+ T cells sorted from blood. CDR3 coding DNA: TGTGCCAGCAGTTTCGCTTTGGAGGGGGCGGGATCCGAGCAGTACTTC. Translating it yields CASSFALEGAGSEQYF.